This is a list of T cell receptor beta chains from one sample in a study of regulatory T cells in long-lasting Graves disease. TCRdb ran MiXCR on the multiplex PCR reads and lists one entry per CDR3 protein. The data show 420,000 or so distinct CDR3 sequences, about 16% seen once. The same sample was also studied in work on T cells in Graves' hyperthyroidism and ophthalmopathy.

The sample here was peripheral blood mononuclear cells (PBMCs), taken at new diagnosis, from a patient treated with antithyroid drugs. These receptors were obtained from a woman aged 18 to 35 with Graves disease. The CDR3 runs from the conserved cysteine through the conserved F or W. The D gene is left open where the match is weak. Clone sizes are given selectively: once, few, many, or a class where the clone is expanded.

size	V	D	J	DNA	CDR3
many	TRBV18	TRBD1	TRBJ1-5	TGTGCCAGCTCACAGGGGGCCAATCAGCCCCAGCATTTT	CASSQGANQPQHF
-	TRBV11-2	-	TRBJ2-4	TGTGCCAGCAGCCCTCCACCGGGGGACATTCAGTACTTC	CASSPPPGDIQYF
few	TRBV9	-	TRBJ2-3	TGTGCCAGCAGCGAGATGAGAGCAGATACGCAGTATTTT	CASSEMRADTQYF
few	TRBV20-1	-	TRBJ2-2	TGCAGTGCTAGGGACAACACCGGGGAGCTGTTTTTT	CSARDNTGELFF
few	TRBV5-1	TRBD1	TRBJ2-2	TGCGCCAGCAGCTTGTATGGGACAGGGGGCTTCACCGGGGAGCTGTTTTTT	CASSLYGTGGFTGELFF
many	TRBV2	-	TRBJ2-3	TGTGCCAGCAGTGATGGAGGGACGGGACCCACAGATACGCAGTATTTT	CASSDGGTGPTDTQYF
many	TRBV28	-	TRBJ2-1	TGTGCCAGCACTTTGGCGGGTCGCTCCTACAATGAGCAGTTCTTC	CASTLAGRSYNEQFF
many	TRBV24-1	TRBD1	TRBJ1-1	TGTGCCACCAGTGACCAGGGACAGGGGGCGGTTGAAGCTTTCTTT	CATSDQGQGAVEAFF
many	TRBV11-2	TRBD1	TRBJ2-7	TGTGCCAGCAGCTCTGGACAGGGCGGGGTGGGGTACTTC	CASSSGQGGVGYF
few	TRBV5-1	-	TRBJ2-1	TGCGCCAGCAGGGACGATCCGAGCTCCTACAATGAGCAGTTCTTC	CASRDDPSSYNEQFF
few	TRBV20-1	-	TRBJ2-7	TGCAGTGCTAGGCTAGGGCTGGGCGAGCAGTACTTC	CSARLGLGEQYF
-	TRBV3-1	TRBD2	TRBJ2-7	TGTGCCAGCAGCCAGGGAGGGGCGGCCTACGAGCAGTACTTC	CASSQGGAAYEQYF
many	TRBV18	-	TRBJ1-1	TGTGCCAGCTCACCACTAATGCGGTGGGGGGACCCTGAAGCTTTCTTT	CASSPLMRWGDPEAFF
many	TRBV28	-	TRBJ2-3	TGTGCCAGCAGCCACCTTCGAGGACCGTACGACACAGATACGCAGTATTTT	CASSHLRGPYDTDTQYF
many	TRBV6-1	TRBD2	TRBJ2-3	TGTGCCAGCAGCGGGGGGACAGATACGCAGTATTTT	CASSGGTDTQYF
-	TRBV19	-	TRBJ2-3	TGTGCCAGTAGTATCCTAGCGTCGTTATTATCGACAGATACGCAGTATTTT	CASSILASLLSTDTQYF
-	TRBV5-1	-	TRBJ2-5	TGCGCCAGCAGCTTTGATCTAGCTGAACAAGAGACCCAGTACTTC	CASSFDLAEQETQYF
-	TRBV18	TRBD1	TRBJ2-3	TGTGCCAGCTCACCACCTCTCCGGGACAGTTCGCAAGATACGCAGTATTTT	CASSPPLRDSSQDTQYF
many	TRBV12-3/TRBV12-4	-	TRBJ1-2	TGTGCCAGCAGTCCGACAGACCGCTATGGCTACACCTTC	CASSPTDRYGYTF
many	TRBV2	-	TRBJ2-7	TGTGCCAGCAGTTACAGGGCCTCCAGCTCCTACGAGCAGTACTTC	CASSYRASSSYEQYF
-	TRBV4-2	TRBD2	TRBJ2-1	TGTGCCAGCAGCCAAGAAATGGCGGGAGGGCCGGGTGAGCAGTTCTTC	CASSQEMAGGPGEQFF
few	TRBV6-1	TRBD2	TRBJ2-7	TGTGCCAGCAGCCCCCGTAAGGATAGCGGGAGTCCCTACGAGCAGTACTTC	CASSPRKDSGSPYEQYF
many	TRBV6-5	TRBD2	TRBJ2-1	TGTGCCAGCAGTGACTCGGGACTAGCGGGAGATGAGCAGTTCTTC	CASSDSGLAGDEQFF
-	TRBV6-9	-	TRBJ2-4	TGTGCCAGCAGTTCACAGGGAGCCGAAAACATTCAGTACTTC	CASSSQGAENIQYF
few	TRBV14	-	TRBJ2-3	TGTGCCAGCAGCCAAGGGACCCACAGCACAGATACGCAGTATTTT	CASSQGTHSTDTQYF
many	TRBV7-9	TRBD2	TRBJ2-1	TGTGCCAGCAGCTTGCGCGGGAGGGCCGATATAGTCGATGAGCAGTTCTTC	CASSLRGRADIVDEQFF
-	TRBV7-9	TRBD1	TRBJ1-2	TGTGCCAGCAGCCGATTATCGGGGACAGAAAACTATGGCTACACCTTC	CASSRLSGTENYGYTF
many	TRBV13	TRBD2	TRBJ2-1	TGTGCCAGCAGCTTTCTCGGGACTAGCGGGTTCAATGAGCAGTTCTTC	CASSFLGTSGFNEQFF
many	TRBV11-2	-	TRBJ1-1	TGTGCCAGCAGCTTAGCCTTTAACCAGCCTATGAACACTGAAGCTTTCTTT	CASSLAFNQPMNTEAFF
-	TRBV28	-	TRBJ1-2	TGTGCCAGCAGTCCCGGGAATCGATTTGGCTACACCTTC	CASSPGNRFGYTF
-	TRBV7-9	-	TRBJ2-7	TGTGCCAGCAGCTTAGCAGCAAATTTC	CASSLAANF
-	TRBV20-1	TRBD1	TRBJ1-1	TGCAGTGCTAGAGAGCCGGACAGGGAGGGCACTGAAGCTTTCTTT	CSAREPDREGTEAFF
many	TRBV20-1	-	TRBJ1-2	TGCAGTGCTAGAGAGAGGGGAGTTTTTACTGGCTACACCTTC	CSARERGVFTGYTF
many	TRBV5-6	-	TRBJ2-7	TGTGCCTCTCGGGATTTGGGGGACTACGAGCAGTACTTC	CASRDLGDYEQYF
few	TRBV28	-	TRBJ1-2	TGTGCCAGCCTAATCAATCAACGCCGAGGCTACACCTTC	CASLINQRRGYTF
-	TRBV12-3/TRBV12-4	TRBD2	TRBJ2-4	TGTGCCAGCACCTACCGAATTACTAGCGGAAAAAACATTCAGTACTTC	CASTYRITSGKNIQYF
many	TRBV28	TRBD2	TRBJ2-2	TGTGCCAGCAGCTCTACCGGGACTAGCGGGATCGGGGAGCTGTTTTTT	CASSSTGTSGIGELFF
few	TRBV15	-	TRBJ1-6	TGTGCCACCAGCGAGGCAGACAATTCACCCCTCCACTTT	CATSEADNSPLHF
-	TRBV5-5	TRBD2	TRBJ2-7	TGTGCCAGCAGCTTAGCTTTAGCGGGAGTCTACGAGCAGTACTTC	CASSLALAGVYEQYF
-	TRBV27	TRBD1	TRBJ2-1	TGTGCCAGCAGTTTCAACAGGGGGAATGAGCAGTTCTTC	CASSFNRGNEQFF
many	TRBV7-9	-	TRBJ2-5	TGTGCCAGCAGCTTATACGCAAGCCAAGAGACCCAGTACTTC	CASSLYASQETQYF